This T cell receptor beta chain was identified in a study of blood T cell repertoires in COVID-19 (dated by TCRdb to 2018 to 2020). In the study overall: The collaborator samples originated in the United States, Italy and Spain and spanned the acute and convalescent phases of COVID-19. The material from the prospective study consisted of cDNA or gDNA derived from T cells, B-cell-depleted T cells, or PBMCs. The repertoires were released in a freely available public database intended as a resource for research on the immune response to SARS-CoV-2. Samples were obtained from the ongoing ImmuneRACE study (first 160 participants) and from 1,000 to 1,500 subjects provided by 6 global collaborators. The sample metadata nearly always contained a de-identified subject ID, COVID-19 status, age in years and sex. The dataset comprised deeply sampled blood TCRbeta repertoires from subjects exposed to, actively infected with, or recovered from COVID-19. Where available, HLA class I and class II types were taken from metadata supplied by the sample provider and were not determined by assay-based typing. General study outcomes and caveats: The quantity of clinical and demographic metadata differed by source and by participant and was supplied without curation.

Each collaborating institution followed its own protocols to collect whole blood in K2EDTA tubes. For TCRbeta analysis, collaborator samples were shipped as frozen whole blood, as isolated PBMCs, or as DNA extracted from either sample type. The germline V gene (reference sequence) specifies SGHKS as CDR1 and YYEKEE as CDR2. Including cysteine and valine, the CDR3 has 14 amino acids. The kept DNA is CDR3 alone, 42 bases in frame from the first base. Clipping removes 4 bases from V and 6 bases from J, with 7 as the unmatched junction base count. Concerning this clone: No antigen is known for it. One base away there is no much larger clone; base qualities are not given.

The immunoSEQ Assay, a bias-controlled multiplex PCR, was used to amplify TCRbeta CDR3 regions from genomic DNA. The source study handled its data this way. The number of nucleated cells in each sample was estimated by amplification of reference gene primers within the assay. To quantify the absolute abundance of each unique TCRbeta CDR3 rearrangement, sequence reads were collapsed and filtered. For each sample, productive Simpson clonality was calculated by taking the square root of Simpson's diversity index across productive rearrangements. TCRdb's version of the immuneACCESS table is confined to in-frame rearrangements and falls short of the full clone set. An unresolved V gene accounts for under half of the shortfall where checked; the remainder is of unknown origin. V, J and clone size are taken as reported in that table, and D and trimming were inferred from the DNA itself. The sample table holds more than 95,000 clones, of which around 80% were seen once. Clones ranked in the top ten supply roughly 4.1% of the sample.

Recombination joined TRBV5-5 with TRBJ2-7, with 10 bases in between that match TRBD2. This sequence originates from a man aged 60 to 75 with acute or convalescent COVID-19. Sequenced material: peripheral blood. The sequenced DNA: TGTGCCAGCAGCGTCGCCGGGACTAGCGCCGAGCAGTACGTC. Protein translation: CASSVAGTSAEQYV.